This TCR beta chain was profiled in a study of neurological immune-mediated disorders. Germline assignment: CDR1 SGHKS and CDR2 YYEKEE (reference sequence). The length of the CDR3 is 15 residues. After removal of 6 bases from V and 2 bases from J, the junction contained 5 bases not matched to a gene. Time point reported: longitudinal time-point 2. In its sample, this clonotype was seen many times. TCRdb reanalysed the 5' RACE reads using MiXCR and keeps one entry per CDR3 protein. The sample lists 80,000 to 100,000 distinct CDR3 sequences; over 4.5% were seen once. The receptor's source is a woman aged 55-70 years with multiple sclerosis. The chain carries TRBV5-5 and TRBJ1-2; the match to TRBD1 covers 12 bases. The sample taken for sequencing was PBMCs. CDR3 loop: CASIGTGGRNYGYTF. For the CDR3, the DNA is TGTGCCAGCATCGGGACAGGGGGCAGGAACTATGGCTACACCTTC.